This is a list of T cell receptor beta chains from one sample in a study of blood T cell repertoires in COVID-19. The table came from immunoSEQ multiplex PCR; TCRdb's copy has only in-frame clones and leaves some out. The sample carries approximately 90,000 clones, 90% recorded once. Sequenced material: peripheral blood. The receptors were sampled from a man in his 60s with acute or convalescent COVID-19. Both conserved end residues are part of each CDR3. D genes are given only for firm matches. Not every row has a clone size; where given, it reads once, few, many or a size class.

NA	TRBD2	TRBV20-1	TRBJ2-5	CSASLAGGQKETQYF	TGCAGTGCAAGTCTAGCGGGGGGGCAAAAAGAGACCCAGTACTTC
NA	TRBD1	TRBV11-3	TRBJ1-3	CASSSGQGANTIYF	TGTGCCAGCAGCTCTGGACAGGGGGCAAACACCATATATTTT
NA	NA	TRBV5-4	TRBJ2-3	CASSLGGGGTDTQYF	TGTGCCAGCAGCTTGGGAGGGGGGGGAACAGATACGCAGTATTTT
NA	TRBD1	TRBV7-9	TRBJ1-1	CASRLTGANTEAFF	TGTGCCAGCAGATTGACAGGGGCGAACACTGAAGCTTTCTTT
once	NA	TRBV2	TRBJ1-1	CASRVNAAVNTEAFF	TGTGCCAGCAGAGTGAACGCGGCAGTGAACACTGAAGCTTTCTTT
NA	NA	TRBV3-1/TRBV3-2	TRBJ2-4	CASSLSQGLKNIQYF	TGTGCCAGCAGCCTATCCCAGGGGCTGAAAAACATTCAGTACTTC
NA	NA	TRBV7-2	TRBJ1-1	CASSLDRGDTEAFF	TGTGCCAGCAGCTTGGACAGAGGAGACACTGAAGCTTTCTTT
NA	NA	TRBV30	TRBJ1-1	CAWTGRSWDNTEAFF	TGTGCCTGGACAGGGAGGTCTTGGGACAACACTGAAGCTTTCTTT
NA	NA	TRBV19	TRBJ1-5	CASMGVGSGQPQHF	TGTGCCAGTATGGGAGTCGGGTCGGGTCAGCCCCAGCATTTT
few	TRBD1	TRBV7-8	TRBJ1-2	CASSLRQGAGYGYTF	TGTGCCAGCAGCCTCCGACAGGGGGCTGGCTATGGCTACACCTTC
NA	NA	TRBV10-1	TRBJ2-3	CASSDRGPDISTDTQYF	TGCGCCAGCAGTGACAGGGGTCCTGATATTAGCACAGATACGCAGTATTTT
NA	NA	TRBV29-1	TRBJ1-2	CSATQGLYAYTF	TGCAGCGCAACACAGGGCCTGTATGCCTACACCTTC
few	TRBD1	TRBV5-1	TRBJ1-5	CASSLGGAPVGNQPQHF	TGCGCCAGCAGCTTAGGGGGCGCCCCCGTGGGCAATCAGCCCCAGCATTTT
NA	NA	TRBV11-2	TRBJ1-3	CASRLRDIRGNTIYF	TGTGCCAGCAGACTCCGGGACATAAGGGGAAACACCATATATTTT
once	NA	TRBV7-9	TRBJ1-6	CASSHDSNSPLHF	TGTGCCAGCAGCCACGACAGCAATTCACCCCTCCACTTT
few	NA	TRBV6-5	TRBJ2-7	CASRRNYEQYF	TGTGCCAGCAGGAGAAACTACGAGCAGTACTTC
once	TRBD1	TRBV11-2	TRBJ1-2	CASSSPGQASHYGYTF	TGTGCCAGCAGCTCCCCGGGACAGGCCTCGCACTATGGCTACACCTTC
NA	TRBD2	TRBV5-4	TRBJ2-1	CASRARLGGGGNEQFF	TGTGCCAGCAGAGCCCGGTTGGGCGGGGGGGGTAATGAGCAGTTCTTC
NA	NA	TRBV9	TRBJ1-1	CASSGGQPNTEAFF	TGTGCCAGCAGCGGGGGACAACCGAACACTGAAGCTTTCTTT
NA	TRBD1	TRBV5-1	TRBJ1-2	CASSSGQGRGYGYTF	TGCGCCAGCAGCTCAGGACAGGGACGAGGATATGGCTACACCTTC
NA	NA	TRBV28	TRBJ1-2	CASSTTYDGYTF	TGTGCCAGCAGTACGACATATGATGGCTACACCTTC
once	NA	TRBV12-3/TRBV12-4	TRBJ1-2	CASSRTVYGYTF	TGTGCCAGCAGCCGGACAGTCTATGGCTACACCTTC
NA	TRBD1	TRBV5-6	TRBJ2-5	CASSRTGLRGTQYF	TGTGCCAGCAGCCGGACAGGCCTCAGGGGGACCCAGTACTTC
NA	NA	TRBV5-6	TRBJ2-3	CASSAEYADTQYF	TGTGCCAGCAGCGCCGAGTACGCAGATACGCAGTATTTT
NA	NA	TRBV19	TRBJ1-2	CASRESVRAYYGYTF	TGTGCCAGTAGAGAAAGCGTCAGGGCTTACTATGGCTACACCTTC
few	TRBD1	TRBV5-6	TRBJ1-1	CASSRFEQGLNTEAFF	TGTGCCAGCAGCCGTTTCGAACAGGGGCTGAACACTGAAGCTTTCTTT
NA	TRBD1	TRBV18	TRBJ2-7	CASSPLGQGVSEQYF	TGTGCCAGCTCACCCCTCGGACAGGGGGTCTCCGAGCAGTACTTC
NA	NA	TRBV28	TRBJ1-2	CASSRGGTTINYGYTF	TGTGCCAGCAGTCGAGGTGGGACAACTATTAACTATGGCTACACCTTC
once	NA	TRBV27	TRBJ1-2	CASSFGRDYGYTF	TGTGCCAGCAGTTTTGGCAGGGACTATGGCTACACCTTC
NA	TRBD2	TRBV24-1	TRBJ2-3	CATSDPSSGGKADTQYF	TGTGCCACCAGTGACCCCTCTAGCGGGGGGAAGGCAGATACGCAGTATTTT
NA	NA	TRBV18	TRBJ1-2	CASSPTGQNYGYTF	TGTGCCAGCTCACCGACGGGACAAAACTATGGCTACACCTTC
NA	NA	TRBV3-1/TRBV3-2	TRBJ1-2	CASSQGLNGYGYTF	TGTGCCAGCAGCCAGGGACTTAACGGCTATGGCTACACCTTC
once	TRBD1	TRBV5-4	TRBJ1-2	CASSGPGQTSGYTF	TGTGCCAGCAGCGGTCCGGGACAGACTTCAGGCTACACCTTC
NA	TRBD1	TRBV4-1	TRBJ2-2	CASSQRTGGIGELFF	TGCGCCAGCAGCCAACGCACAGGGGGCATCGGGGAGCTGTTTTTT